This T cell receptor beta chain was documented in a study of identical twins. TCRdb used MiXCR to reprocess the 5' RACE reads, holding one entry per CDR3 protein. This repertoire shows 430,000 or so distinct CDR3 sequences, 24% found once; its top ten account for around 3%. The CDR3 is 14 amino acids. From germline, CDR1 is SQVTM and CDR2 ANQGSEA. Trimming removed 6 bases from V and 6 bases from J, with 20 bases in between. Separately, the same data were catalogued under a study of T cells expressing NK-cell markers. This second study says: Several experiments employed an anti-gamma-delta TCR antibody to confine sorting to alpha-beta TCR T cells.

The chain links TRBV29-1 to TRBJ1-1; possible D gene TRBD1, 6 bases. Sequencing was carried out using CD4+ T cells sorted from blood. The source is a woman between 18 and 29 years old in good health. The CDR3 reads CSVLGTWGGAEAFF. CDR3 nucleotide sequence: TGCAGCGTCCTGGGGACATGGGGTGGTGCTGAAGCTTTCTTT.